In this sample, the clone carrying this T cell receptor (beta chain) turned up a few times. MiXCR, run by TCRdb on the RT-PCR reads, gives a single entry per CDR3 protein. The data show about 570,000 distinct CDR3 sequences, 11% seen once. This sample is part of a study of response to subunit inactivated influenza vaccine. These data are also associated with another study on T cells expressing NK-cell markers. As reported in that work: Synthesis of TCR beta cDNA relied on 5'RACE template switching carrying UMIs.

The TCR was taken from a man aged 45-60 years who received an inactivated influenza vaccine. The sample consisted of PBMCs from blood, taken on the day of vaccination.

DNA of the CDR3: TGCAGCGACGCAGAGGCGGATGAGCAGTTCTTC. Translation gives CSDAEADEQFF. V and J are TRBV29-1 and TRBJ2-1, with D unresolved. The CDR3 loop spans 11 amino acids. Per the germline V gene, CDR1 is SQVTM and CDR2 is ANQGSEA. V lost 7 bases and J lost 8, with 12 bases in between.